This TCR beta chain was observed in a study of cytomegalovirus exposure and HLA in healthy donors listed by TCRdb under 2017. Study-level background: An earlier analysis of some 500 of the donors reported more than 250 Gb of sequence data and around 110 million unique TCR beta sequences from about 180 million T cells. Roughly 290 gigabases of sequencing data and 75 million to 85 million unique TCR sequences made up an early release that covered nearly 650 HLA-typed donors. Among the roughly 400 genotyped donors, 81% belonged to the genetic ancestry cluster associated with self-reported Caucasian donors. The study was designed to test whether signatures of past pathogen exposure could be identified by cataloging public T cell receptors. The study used immunosequencing to profile the T cell repertoires of more than 650 subjects and linked those repertoires to cytomegalovirus serostatus. In addition to the first cohort of 650 to 750 subjects, a separate validation cohort of 130 or so different subjects was used. The study combined high-throughput TCR immunosequencing, statistical association of individual TCRs with disease status, and machine learning to predict cytomegalovirus infection status. A later analysis re-analyzed previously published TCR beta repertoires from 550 to 700 donors and added high-resolution HLA genotyping to study TCR occurrence patterns. In the later analysis, no new phenotypic data were used to find candidate immune exposures; instead, reliance was placed on TCR beta sequences and their occurrence across donors. To decide whether each TCR beta V gene segment behaved as functional or pseudogenic, an earlier analysis of 587 of the donors relied on high-throughput TCR beta sequencing. Alongside the repertoire data, information on donor age, sex, ethnicity and CMV serostatus was compiled. A later genetic analysis used genome-wide SNP genotypes for about 65% of the 666 donors, treating that subset as a discovery cohort. All discovery cohort repertoires had been generated using a single sequencing platform. Both class I and class II loci were covered by HLA typing, at four-digit resolution. The number of typed donors differed by locus: about 629-630 for A, B, C, DRB1 and DQB1; 522 for DQA1; approximately 600 for DPA1; and some 430 for DPB1. Four to six DR-DQ haplotypes were handled as single units for association and clustering, since linkage in the cohort was strong. Among about 400 genotyped donors of the cohort, an average of roughly 230,000 unique TCR beta nucleotide sequences was sequenced per donor, of which approximately 18% were non-productive.

Results the study describes overall, beyond this receptor: Because the 87-base-pair reads could not distinguish some IMGT-functional V segments, including TRBV6-2 and TRBV6-3, those segments were excluded. V-gene and J-gene trimming of TCR beta chains was associated with a missense DCLRE1C variant in a later genetic analysis, and the association was replicated in an independent cohort. In an earlier analysis of about 600 of the donors, most TCR beta V segments appeared in productive rearrangements about 87% or about 30% of the time, broadly matching IMGT annotations. According to a later genetic analysis, donors in an Asian-associated ancestry cluster had fewer N-insertions in productive TCRs than the approximately 690-donor mean. The cohort was sequenced for TCR beta chains only, and without alpha or paired-chain data the features that could be detected were limited. When HLA alleles, especially DR and DQ, strongly co-occurred, attributing TCR associations to individual alleles was difficult. In a later analysis, most CMV-associated TCR beta chains were found to appear HLA-restricted, with HLA associations seemingly driven largely by CMV exposure. A total of about 180 TCR beta chains were listed by the study as associated with cytomegalovirus. Sequencing depth was assumed to be roughly uniform across donors in the presence/absence analyses, though that assumption may not hold. According to a later analysis, TCR association rates differed among HLA loci, with DRB1 alleles showing the most associated TCRs and HLA-C alleles showing the fewest. In a later analysis, HLA-associated TCR beta chains were found to be more clonally expanded and to have lower generation probabilities than equally common non-associated chains. At a false discovery rate of 0.05, a later analysis linked 15,000 to 20,000 TCR beta sequences to specific HLA alleles. According to a later analysis, parvovirus B19, influenza, CMV and Epstein-Barr virus appeared linked to several top co-occurrence clusters. Because counts were too low, roughly 16 rarely observed V segments, including chromosome 9 orphons, were excluded from the earlier analysis of about 500 of the donors. Immune exposure information for the cohort was limited to CMV serostatus. In both the original and validation cohorts, the classifier was reported to diagnose cytomegalovirus status with high specificity and sensitivity. According to the authors, the approach could potentially be generalized to other disease states and immunological phenotypes. A further reported finding was that TCR beta sequences accurately predicted the HLA-A and HLA-B alleles for most subjects in the first cohort. Because HLA typing was unavailable for some donors at each locus, only the typed subset was used in association tests. A group of highly shared sequence variants was considered likely to be a technical artifact of the sequencing pipeline. Linkage disequilibrium might explain the correlated functional status among segregating V segments, but an unknown experimental factor could not be excluded. Most TCR sequences were seen in very few donors, while some public TCRs were found in many individuals. In vitro tests confirmed that a few of the cytomegalovirus-associated TCR beta chains recognize cytomegalovirus antigens.

The CDR3 spans 17 residues, from the cysteine through the phenylalanine. This entry keeps only the CDR3 DNA: 51 bases, framed from base 1. CDR1 and CDR2 were assigned from the germline V gene as KGHSH and LQKENI. The junction shows trimming of 2 bases on V and 1 base on J, and the gene matches do not reach 7 bases of it. In total, approximately 700 healthy bone marrow donors made up the cohort. At the time of sampling, every cohort member was nominally healthy, though immune exposures that went unrecorded were likely present. The donor was CMV seropositive and belonged to the group of more than 250 seropositive cohort members. Every donor gave a peripheral blood sample, and the peripheral blood mononuclear cells from that sample were used for TCR beta sequencing. Genomic DNA extraction from the blood cell samples was performed with the Qiagen DNeasy Blood Extraction Kit. As to this clone: Its target antigen remains unknown. Per-nucleotide qualities are absent, and no much larger clonotype sits a single base away.

The library was generated by the immunoSEQ multiplex PCR assay. A mixture of 60 forward primers for TCR Vbeta segments and 13 reverse primers for TCR Jbeta segments was used in the multiplex PCR. Amplification of the CDR3 region of rearranged TCR beta genes was performed with a multiplex PCR assay on genomic DNA. The amplified TCR beta libraries were sequenced on the Illumina HiSeq System as 87-base-pair reads. As for the original processing: A later analysis counted tens of millions of unique TCR beta chains across the roughly 700 repertoires, and 10 million to 12 million of these chains were shared by at least two donors. A nearest-neighbor algorithm error-corrected the raw reads and collapsed the reads into unique sequences, merging closely related sequences to remove PCR and sequencing errors. Alignment of CDR3 sequences to IMGT reference sequences was used to assign V, D and J gene segments. For a sequence to be retained, at least a six-nucleotide match to both a V gene segment and a J gene segment was required. Rearrangements were classified as productive when the CDR3 lacked stop codons and remained in frame with V and J, and all other rearrangements were classified as non-productive. Following IMGT convention, CDR3 was defined as the stretch from the second conserved V-encoded cysteine up to the conserved J-encoded phenylalanine. The earlier analysis of 500 to 750 of the donors excluded any sequence lacking an unambiguous match to a single V gene segment. In an earlier analysis of roughly 500 of the donors, V segments were called functional above 56.7% productive rearrangements and were called segregating when the between-donor standard deviation exceeded 5%. To diagnose cytomegalovirus status from the catalog of TCR beta chain sequences, a statistical classification framework was built. In a later analysis, V and J genes were assigned by comparing TCR nucleotide sequences against IMGT/GENE-DB human TR gene sequences. Using the TCRdist pipeline, a later analysis assigned CDR3 sequences along with most-parsimonious VDJ recombination scenarios. In a later analysis, each TCR beta chain was defined by its CDR3 amino acid sequence together with its V-gene family, and reads without a unique V-gene family were excluded. In a later analysis, approximately 640 highly shared, low-generation-probability nucleotide sequences were removed to address suspected cross-contamination and a sequencing artifact. In a later analysis, a clonal expansion index was calculated for each public chain from normalized within-repertoire ranks of inferred template counts. In a later analysis, generation probabilities were computed with a VDJ recombination model fitted to out-of-frame rearrangements, and the resulting probabilities were checked against IGoR. A later analysis scored TCR-TCR, TCR-HLA and TCR-CMV co-occurrence with hypergeometric tests, applying a repertoire-size bias correction to TCR pairs. A later analysis estimated false discovery rates by permuting HLA or CMV assignments 20 times. In a later analysis, co-occurring TCRs were grouped using DBSCAN, with TCRdist sequence similarity added in when clustering inside HLA-allele-positive subsets. Repertoires with fewer than 30,000 or more than 120,000 public chains, plus five repertoires with anomalous nucleotide sharing, were excluded from co-occurrence clustering. TCRdb holds this immuneACCESS table with in-frame rearrangements only. Some clones are missing; in checked studies, unresolved V genes explain under half, and the rest has no known cause. The V and J calls and clone size are taken from that table; D and trimming were inferred from the DNA. This sample comprises roughly 120,000 clones, approximately 69% of them detected only once. The top ten clones comprise about 9.9% of the sample.

This chain is built from TRBV18 and TRBJ1-1, with 10 central nucleotides matching TRBD1. The source material was PBMCs. The sequence was obtained from a woman aged 50 to 60 in good health and CMV-seropositive. The DNA sequence follows: TGTGCCAGCTCACCAATTCACGGACAGGGGGGGAACACTGAAGCTTTCTTT. Its translation reads: CASSPIHGQGGNTEAFF.